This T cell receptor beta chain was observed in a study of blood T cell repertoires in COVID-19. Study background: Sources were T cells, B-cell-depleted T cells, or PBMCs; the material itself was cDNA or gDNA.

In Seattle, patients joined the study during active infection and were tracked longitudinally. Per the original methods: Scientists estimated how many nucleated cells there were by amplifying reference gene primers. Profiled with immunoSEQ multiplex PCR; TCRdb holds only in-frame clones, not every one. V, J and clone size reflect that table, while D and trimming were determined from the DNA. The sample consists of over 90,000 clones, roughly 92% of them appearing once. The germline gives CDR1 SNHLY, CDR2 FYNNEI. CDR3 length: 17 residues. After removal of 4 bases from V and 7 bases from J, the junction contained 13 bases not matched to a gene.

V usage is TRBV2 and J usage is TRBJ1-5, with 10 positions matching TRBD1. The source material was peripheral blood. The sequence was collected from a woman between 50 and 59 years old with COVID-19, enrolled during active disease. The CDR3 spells CASSGPRDRGWRQPQHF. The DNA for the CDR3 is TGTGCCAGCAGTGGGCCCCGGGACAGGGGTTGGAGGCAGCCCCAGCATTTT.